These 8 T cell receptor beta chains originate from one sample sequenced in a study of technical replicates of blood from several donors. Only in-frame clones appear in the TCRdb table, and some are missing; sequencing was by immunoSEQ multiplex PCR. The sample shows some 76,000 clones, 95% to 98% of them seen only once. Sequenced: T cells isolated from PBMCs. The receptors stem from a human donor in good health.

This chain links TRBV5-4 with TRBJ2-1; no reliable D call. The CDR3 extends over 17 amino acids. Per the germline V gene, CDR1 is SGHNT and CDR2 is YYREEE (reference sequence). The V end lost 1 base, the J end lost 0 bases, and 14 bases lay between the germline ends. The CDR3 nucleotides are TGTGCCAGCAGCTTGTTTTACCTCACCAGCTCCTACAATGAGCAGTTCTTC. Translating gives CASSLFYLTSSYNEQFF. Full variable domain (outside the CDR3, taken from reference TRBV5-4 and TRBJ2-1): ETGVTQSPTHLIKTRGQQVTLRCSSQSGHNTVSWYQQALGQGPQFIFQYYREEENGRGNFPPRFSGLQFPNYSSELNVNALELDDSALYLCASSLFYLTSSYNEQFFGPGTRLTVL.

The genes are TRBV11-2 and TRBJ2-3; the D is unclear. This CDR3 region has 14 residues. Germline V CDR1 and CDR2: SGHAT, FQNNGV. V was pared by 4 bases and J by 3 bases, with 11 bases between. This chain's CDR3 is CASSYERVTDTQYF. In DNA form, the CDR3 reads TGTGCCAGCAGCTATGAGAGAGTAACAGATACGCAGTATTTT.

The gene calls are TRBV29-1 and TRBJ2-5; TRBD1 is a possible D gene (5 bases). The CDR3 runs to 13 residues. The germline V gene has CDR1 SQVTM and CDR2 ANQGSEA. Trimming pared 2 bases from V and 0 bases from J, leaving 7 bases between. The CDR3 here is CSVEKGYQETQYF. For the CDR3, the DNA is TGCAGCGTTGAAAAGGGGTACCAAGAGACCCAGTACTTC.

J is TRBJ1-5 and V is TRBV5-6; D perhaps matches TRBD1 (5 bases). Germline CDR1 reads SGHDT; CDR2 reads YYEEEE. Trimming stripped 1 base from V and 5 bases from J, with 7 bases between. The CDR3 loop spans 13 amino acids. The CDR3 DNA sequence: TGTGCCAGCAGCTTGAAGGGGCATCAGCCCCAGCATTTT. Its translation is CASSLKGHQPQHF.

The V call is TRBV2, the J call TRBJ2-1; 8 bases are a match to TRBD2. Germline V gene sequence: CDR1 SNHLY, CDR2 FYNNEI. V shed 4 bases, J shed 6 bases, and the junction held 5 bases outside the gene matches. The CDR3 is made up of 14 amino acids. DNA for the CDR3: TGTGCCAGCAGTGTATTAGCGGGAATCAATGAGCAGTTCTTC. This sequence encodes CASSVLAGINEQFF.

The CDR3, as DNA: TGTGCCAGCAGTGGCCTCGACCCCTGGAGGGGAACCAAAAACATTCAGTACTTC. Protein sequence: CASSGLDPWRGTKNIQYF. The rearrangement links TRBV6-1 to TRBJ2-4; possibly TRBD2 for D (6 bases). Looked up from germline, CDR1 is MNHNS and CDR2 is SASEGT. Deletions cut 4 bases from V and 2 bases from J, with 21 bases between. CDR3 length: 18 residues.

This clone was detected only a few times. V and J are TRBV4-2 and TRBJ1-5, with D hard to call. V was shortened by 0 bases and J by 7 bases, with 7 bases between the two germline ends. Germline V lookup: CDR1 LGHNA, CDR2 YNFKEQ. The CDR3 totals 13 residues. Here the CDR3 DNA reads TGTGCCAGCAGCCAAGATATGTTGCAGCCCCAGCATTTT. It specifies CASSQDMLQPQHF.

The chain joins TRBV19 to TRBJ2-5, with a tentative D call TRBD2 (6 bases). Looked up from germline, CDR1 is LNHDA and CDR2 is SQIVND (reference sequence). The ends were cut back, 5 bases at V and 2 bases at J, with 15 bases in the middle. This CDR3 has 15 amino acids. Here the CDR3 reads CASSQWDFLQETQYF. DNA for the CDR3: TGTGCCAGTAGTCAGTGGGACTTTCTACAAGAGACCCAGTACTTC.